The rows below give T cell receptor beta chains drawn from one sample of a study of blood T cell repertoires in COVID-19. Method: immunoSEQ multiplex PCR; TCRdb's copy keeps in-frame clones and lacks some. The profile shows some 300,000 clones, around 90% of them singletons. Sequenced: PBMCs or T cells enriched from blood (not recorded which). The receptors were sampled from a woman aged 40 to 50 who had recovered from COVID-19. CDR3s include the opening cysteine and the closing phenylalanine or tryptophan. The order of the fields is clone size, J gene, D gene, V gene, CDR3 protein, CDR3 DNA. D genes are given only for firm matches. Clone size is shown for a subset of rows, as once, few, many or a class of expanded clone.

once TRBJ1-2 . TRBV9 CASSSQGRGSYGYTF TGTGCCAGCAGCTCCCAGGGACGGGGGAGCTATGGCTACACCTTC
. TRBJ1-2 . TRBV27 CASSLYGSGGYTF TGTGCCAGCAGTTTATATGGGAGCGGGGGCTACACCTTC
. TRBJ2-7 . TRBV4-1 CASSQSDGIGQQYF TGCGCCAGCAGCCAAAGTGACGGGATCGGGCAGCAGTACTTC
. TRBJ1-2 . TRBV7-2 CATHRTPFQSNYGYTF TGTGCCACCCACCGTACTCCGTTCCAATCTAACTATGGCTACACCTTC
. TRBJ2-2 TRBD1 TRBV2 CASRVQGSTGELFF TGTGCCAGCAGAGTACAGGGGAGCACCGGGGAGCTGTTTTTT
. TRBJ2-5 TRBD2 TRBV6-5 CASRPTLAGTETQYF TGTGCCAGCAGACCTACGCTAGCGGGGACAGAGACCCAGTACTTC
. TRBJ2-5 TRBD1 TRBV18 CASSPGTAQETQYF TGTGCCAGCTCGCCTGGGACAGCACAAGAGACCCAGTACTTC
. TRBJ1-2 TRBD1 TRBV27 CASSSWTGGFGGYTF TGTGCCAGCAGTTCCTGGACAGGGGGCTTCGGTGGCTACACCTTC
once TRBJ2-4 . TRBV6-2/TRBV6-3 CASSLGAWGIQYF TGTGCCAGCAGTTTGGGAGCGTGGGGCATTCAGTACTTC
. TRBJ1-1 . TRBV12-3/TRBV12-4 CASSFLQGAEAFF TGTGCCAGCAGTTTTCTGCAGGGCGCTGAAGCTTTCTTT
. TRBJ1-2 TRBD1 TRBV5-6 CASSLGERQGALHGYTF TGTGCCAGCAGCTTGGGAGAGAGACAGGGGGCGTTACACGGCTACACCTTC
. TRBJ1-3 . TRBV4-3 CASSQSLGRGDTIYF TGCGCCAGCAGCCAATCTCTAGGAAGGGGCGACACCATATATTTT
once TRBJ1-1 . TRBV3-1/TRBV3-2 CASSPDAGNTEAFF TGTGCCAGCAGCCCCGACGCAGGGAACACTGAAGCTTTCTTT
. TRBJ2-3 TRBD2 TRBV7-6 CASSHSGLATDTQYF TGTGCCAGCAGCCATAGTGGACTAGCGACAGATACGCAGTATTTT
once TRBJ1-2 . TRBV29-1 CSAGVEAGFLYGYTF TGCAGCGCTGGGGTGGAAGCGGGGTTCCTCTATGGCTACACCTTC
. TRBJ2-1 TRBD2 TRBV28 CASSTPSSGSYEQFF TGTGCCAGCAGTACCCCATCTAGCGGGAGTTATGAGCAGTTCTTC
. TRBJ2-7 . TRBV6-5 CASSYARGRDEQYF TGTGCCAGCAGTTACGCCCGAGGGAGAGACGAGCAGTACTTC
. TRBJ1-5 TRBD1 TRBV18 CASSPKTGGYSNQPQHF TGTGCCAGCTCACCAAAAACAGGGGGCTATAGCAATCAGCCCCAGCATTTT
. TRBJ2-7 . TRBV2 CASHGPPLPCEQYF TGTGCCAGCCATGGGCCCCCGCTCCCATGCGAGCAGTACTTC
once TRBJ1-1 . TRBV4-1 CASSHPTGANTEAFF TGCGCCAGCAGCCATCCGACAGGCGCGAACACTGAAGCTTTCTTT
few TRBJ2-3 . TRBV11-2 CASSLDRGTDTQYF TGTGCCAGCAGCTTAGACAGGGGCACAGATACGCAGTATTTT
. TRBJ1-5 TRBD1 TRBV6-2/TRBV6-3 CASSYWQGVIQPQHF TGTGCCAGCAGTTACTGGCAGGGGGTCATTCAGCCCCAGCATTTT
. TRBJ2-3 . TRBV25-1 CASLQSGPDTQYF TGTGCCAGCCTTCAGTCGGGTCCAGATACGCAGTATTTT
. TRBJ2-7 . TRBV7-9 CASSLVTGSYEQYF TGTGCCAGCAGCTTAGTCACAGGGTCCTACGAGCAGTACTTC
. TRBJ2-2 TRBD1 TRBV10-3 CAIRGQGSPGELFF TGTGCCATCAGGGGACAGGGGAGTCCCGGGGAGCTGTTTTTT
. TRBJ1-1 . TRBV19 CASSTGPSTEAFF TGTGCCAGTAGTACAGGGCCCAGCACTGAAGCTTTCTTT
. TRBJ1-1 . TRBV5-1 CASSLRTVTNTEAFF TGCGCCAGCAGCCTACGGACAGTTACGAACACTGAAGCTTTCTTT
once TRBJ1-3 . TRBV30 CAWNGGIGGNTIYF TGTGCCTGGAATGGGGGGATAGGTGGAAACACCATATATTTT
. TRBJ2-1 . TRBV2 CASSEWPNEQFF TGTGCCAGCAGTGAATGGCCAAATGAGCAGTTCTTC
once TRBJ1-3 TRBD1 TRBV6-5 CASRRDRSSGNTIYF TGTGCCAGCAGGCGGGACAGGAGCTCTGGAAACACCATATATTTT
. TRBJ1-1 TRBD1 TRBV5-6 CASRKDRGRRAEAFF TGTGCCAGCAGAAAGGACAGGGGAAGGAGGGCTGAAGCTTTCTTT
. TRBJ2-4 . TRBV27 CASETRRGASKNIQYF TGTGCCAGCGAGACCCGACGGGGGGCTTCCAAAAACATTCAGTACTTC
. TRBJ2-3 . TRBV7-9 CASSLDQVDHSTDTQYF TGTGCCAGCAGCTTAGACCAGGTCGATCATAGCACAGATACGCAGTATTTT
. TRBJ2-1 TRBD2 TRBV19 CASSPWTSANYNEQFF TGTGCCAGTAGTCCGTGGACTAGCGCGAACTACAATGAGCAGTTCTTC
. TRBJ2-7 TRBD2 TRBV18 CASSPPGSGSRSYEQYF TGTGCCAGCTCACCCCCGGGGAGCGGGAGTCGTTCCTACGAGCAGTACTTC
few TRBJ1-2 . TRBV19 CASRDSLPNYGYTF TGTGCCAGTAGGGACAGCTTACCTAACTATGGCTACACCTTC
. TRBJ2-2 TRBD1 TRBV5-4 CASSLGPGQSNTGELFF TGTGCCAGCAGCTTGGGCCCGGGACAGTCGAACACCGGGGAGCTGTTTTTT
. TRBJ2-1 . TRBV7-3 CASSLQGPLSSYNEQFF TGTGCCAGCAGCTTACAGGGTCCTCTCAGCTCCTACAATGAGCAGTTCTTC
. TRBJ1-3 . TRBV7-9 CASSLARQRGNTIYF TGTGCCAGCAGCTTAGCTCGACAGAGAGGAAACACCATATATTTT
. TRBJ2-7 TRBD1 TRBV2 CASQRGTGAYEQYF TGTGCCAGCCAGCGGGGGACAGGGGCGTACGAGCAGTACTTC
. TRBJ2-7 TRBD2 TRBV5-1 CASAGLAGVGYEQYF TGCGCCAGCGCCGGTCTAGCGGGGGTGGGCTACGAGCAGTACTTC
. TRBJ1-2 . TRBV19 CASSVGASGYTF TGTGCCAGTAGCGTAGGGGCATCTGGCTACACCTTC